The T cell receptor beta chain under discussion was sequenced for a study of identical twins. This clonotype was counted a few times. CDR1 is DFQATT and CDR2 is SNEGSKA in the germline V gene (reference sequence). Trimming stripped 0 bases from V and 5 bases from J, with 17 bases between. CDR3 length equals 16 residues. TCRdb re-called the 5' RACE reads with MiXCR, one entry per CDR3 protein. The repertoire holds roughly 720,000 distinct CDR3 sequences, with 15% to 20% as singletons. A further study also used this sample, focusing on T cells expressing NK-cell markers.

The clonotype originates from a woman under 30 in good health. The specimen sequenced was PBMCs. J is TRBJ2-1 and V is TRBV20-1; no clear D gene. CDR3 amino acids: CSARDPSHIMHNEQFF. The DNA for the CDR3 is TGCAGTGCTAGAGATCCCTCCCACATTATGCACAATGAGCAGTTCTTC.